Included here is one TCR beta chain sequence, with context. This specimen comes from a study of identifying expanded T cells in peripheral blood. Repertoires were generated with immunoSEQ multiplex PCR, while TCRdb's copy carries only in-frame clones and drops some. This sample carries 60,000 or so clones, about four fifths of them seen once, and the ten largest clones take 15% to 20%. In germline, CDR1 is MNHNY, CDR2 SVGAGI (reference sequence). The CDR3 length is 15 residues. V shed 6 bases, J shed 7 bases, and the junction held 14 bases outside the gene matches. The chain has TRBV6-6 and TRBJ1-2; TRBD1 aligns across 7 bases. Sequences were obtained from blood. This clonotype originated in a person between 18 and 75 years old in good health. CDR3 nucleotides: TGTGCCAGCAGCCCTTCACTGACAGGGCCGGGTGGCTACACCTTC. Encoded protein: CASSPSLTGPGGYTF.